Below are 21 T cell receptor beta chains sequenced from a single sample in a study of cytomegalovirus exposure and HLA in healthy donors. Use of 60 Vbeta and 13 Jbeta primers characterized the PCR. Profiling relied on immunoSEQ multiplex PCR, and the TCRdb table lists in-frame clones only, not all of them. The repertoire holds about 130,000 clones, with roughly 15% as singletons. The sequencing input was PBMCs. These TCRs come from a female donor in good health and CMV-seropositive.

The J gene is TRBJ2-7, the V gene TRBV4-3; 12 nucleotides match TRBD2. Germline CDR1 and CDR2: LGHNA and YSLEER. CDR3 size: 15 residues. V lost 3 bases to trimming and J lost 2 bases; unmatched junction nucleotides: 2. CDR3 region: CASSHGLAGTYEQYF. Here the CDR3 DNA reads TGCGCCAGCAGCCATGGACTAGCGGGAACCTACGAGCAGTACTTC.

This chain connects TRBV30 to TRBJ2-7; 11 bases match TRBD2. The CDR3 spans 16 residues. V lost 1 base and J lost 1; bases outside the gene matches: 6. CDR1 and CDR2 (germline): GTSNPN, SVGIG (reference sequence). DNA for the CDR3: TGTGCCTGGAGTGGAATCGGGACTAGCGGTTCCTACGAGCAGTACTTC. Amino acids: CAWSGIGTSGSYEQYF.

The chain links TRBV28 to TRBJ1-4, with D tentatively TRBD1 (5 bases). Trimming took off 1 base at V and 12 bases at J, with 18 bases between the two ends. The CDR3 length is 15 residues. Germline V gene data show CDR1 as MDHEN and CDR2 as SYDVKM. The CDR3 DNA follows: TGTGCCAGCAGTTTATATCTCTGGGCGTCGGGGGAACTGTTTTTT. This codes for CASSLYLWASGELFF.

This clone showed up just a few times. This rearrangement joins TRBV28 to TRBJ2-7; 10 bases are a match to TRBD2. J lost 3 bases, V lost 4 bases, and 6 bases had no gene match. The CDR3 is made up of 15 amino acids. Germline V CDR1 and CDR2: MDHEN, SYDVKM. CDR3 residues: CASSSGTSGIYEQYF. The CDR3 DNA is TGTGCCAGCAGTTCCGGTACTAGCGGGATCTACGAGCAGTACTTC.

The chain uses TRBV7-2 and TRBJ2-7; 10 nucleotides align to TRBD1. CDR1 and CDR2 from the germline V gene are SGHTA and FQGNSA. Trimming at V came to 5 bases and at J to 3 bases, leaving 4 bases not matched to a gene. The CDR3 totals 14 residues. CDR3 protein: CASSTGTGDYEQYF. Written as DNA, the CDR3 is TGTGCCAGCAGCACCGGGACAGGGGACTACGAGCAGTACTTC.

The chain is built from TRBV4-2 and TRBJ1-5; maybe TRBD1 (5 bases). The germline V gene has CDR1 LGHNA and CDR2 YNFKEQ. The CDR3 is 19 amino acids. The V end lost 0 bases, the J end lost 0 bases, and 18 bases lay between the germline ends. The CDR3: CASSQDIMGGGDSNQPQHF. In DNA form, the CDR3 reads TGTGCCAGCAGCCAAGATATCATGGGGGGAGGAGATAGCAATCAGCCCCAGCATTTT.

In this sample, this clone turned up a few times. V usage is TRBV28 and J usage is TRBJ2-5, with 8 bases lining up with TRBD2. Germline assignment: CDR1 MDHEN and CDR2 SYDVKM. The CDR3 loop spans 15 amino acids. The V and J ends lost 5 bases and 1 base, in that order; junction bases with no gene match: 6. CDR3 in DNA: TGTGCCAGCAGTCCCGGGACTAGAACCCAAGAGACCCAGTACTTC. It translates to CASSPGTRTQETQYF. Complete variable domain (other parts from reference TRBV28 and TRBJ2-5): DVKVTQSSRYLVKRTGEKVFLECVQDMDHENMFWYRQDPGLGLRLIYFSYDVKMKEKGDIPEGYSVSREKKERFSLILESASTNQTSMYLCASSPGTRTQETQYFGPGTRLLVL.

As DNA, the CDR3 is TGCGCCAGCAGCACCAACAGGGCCTTGGAGCAGTACTTC. Amino acids: CASSTNRALEQYF. This rearrangement joins TRBV5-1 to TRBJ2-7, with a possible D match to TRBD1 (6 bases). V was pared by 4 bases and J by 7 bases, with 15 bases between. The CDR3 is 13 residues long. The germline V gene encodes CDR1 SGHRS and CDR2 YFSETQ.

In its sample, this clone was seen many times. V gene TRBV30 combines with J gene TRBJ2-1; 8 bases are shared with TRBD2. From germline, CDR1 is GTSNPN and CDR2 SVGIG (reference sequence). The J segment lost 4 bases and the V segment lost 2 bases, leaving 7 bases of the junction unmatched. This CDR3 has 15 residues. The DNA for the CDR3 is TGTGCCTGGAGTTTGGGGCTAGCGGGTTACAATGAGCAGTTCTTC. Translation: CAWSLGLAGYNEQFF.

This clone has more than one count but fewer than ten. The CDR3: CASSLSPTATYEQYF. The CDR3 bases are TGTGCCAGCAGCTTATCCCCGACAGCCACCTACGAGCAGTACTTC. This rearrangement joins TRBV11-2 to TRBJ2-7; possibly TRBD1 for D (5 bases). The V end was cut by 2 bases, the J end by 2 bases, with 13 bases between. Per the germline V gene, CDR1 is SGHAT and CDR2 is FQNNGV. The CDR3 consists of 15 residues.

The chain links TRBV6-1 to TRBJ2-7; 7 nucleotides align to TRBD1. The V segment lost 7 bases and the J segment 2 bases; nucleotides outside the gene matches: 8. The CDR3 runs 14 residues. Germline V gene data show CDR1 as MNHNS and CDR2 as SASEGT. CDR3 bases: TGTGCCAGCACCGAAGACAGGGCCCCCTACGAGCAGTACTTC. This codes for CASTEDRAPYEQYF.

This chain links TRBV5-1 with TRBJ2-1; TRBD1 aligns across 8 bases. The CDR3 spans 15 residues. CDR1 SGHRS and CDR2 YFSETQ come from the germline V gene. V was pared by 0 bases and J by 5 bases, with 4 bases of the junction left unmatched. DNA of the CDR3: TGCGCCAGCAGCTTGGTTCCAGGGGGCCACAATGAGCAGTTCTTC. This translates into CASSLVPGGHNEQFF.

The chain combines TRBV9 with TRBJ2-1, with D possibly TRBD1 on 5 matching bases. The CDR3 loop spans 16 amino acids. CDR1 is SGDLS and CDR2 is YYNGEE in the germline V gene. The V end was cut by 0 bases, the J end by 0 bases, with 10 bases between. The CDR3 spells CASSVAAGPSYNEQFF. The DNA of the CDR3 is TGTGCCAGCAGCGTAGCTGCAGGGCCCTCCTACAATGAGCAGTTCTTC.

The genes are TRBV15 and TRBJ2-7; D gene ambiguous. The CDR3 extends over 14 amino acids. The germline V gene encodes CDR1 LNHNV and CDR2 YYDKDF (reference sequence). V gave up 2 bases and J gave up 3 bases, with 11 bases separating them. CDR3 sequence: CATSRTGDGYEQYF. The CDR3, as DNA: TGTGCCACCAGCAGAACCGGAGATGGCTACGAGCAGTACTTC.

V gene TRBV4-1 combines with J gene TRBJ2-2; 10 bases align to TRBD2. The germline V gene has CDR1 MGHRA and CDR2 YSYEKL. The ends lost 1 base at V and 2 bases at J; junction bases unmatched: 13. CDR3 length: 20 amino acids. CDR3: CASSQGLAGVRHPNTGELFF. The CDR3 DNA reads as TGCGCCAGCAGCCAAGGCCTAGCGGGAGTCAGACACCCCAACACCGGGGAGCTGTTTTTT.

The gene calls are TRBV5-1 and TRBJ1-4, with TRBD1 identical over 10 bases. V lost 4 bases to trimming and J lost 8 bases; unmatched junction nucleotides: 8. The CDR3 totals 15 residues. Per germline, CDR1 SGHRS and CDR2 YFSETQ. This CDR3 is CASSLRQGALEKLFF. The CDR3 DNA follows: TGCGCCAGCAGCCTTAGACAGGGGGCATTGGAAAAACTGTTTTTT.

The chain combines TRBV27 with TRBJ1-4, with D tentatively TRBD1 (5 bases). The germline gives CDR1 MNHEY, CDR2 SMNVEV (reference sequence). V lost 8 bases and J lost 7, with 17 bases in between. CDR3 length: 14 amino acids. CDR3: CASRAAGLSEKLFF. The DNA of the CDR3 is TGTGCCAGCCGCGCGGCGGGGCTTAGTGAAAAACTGTTTTTT.

This clone was seen more than once but under ten times. This chain links TRBV19 with TRBJ1-2, with D possibly matching TRBD1 (6 bases). Germline CDR1 reads LNHDA; CDR2 reads SQIVND (reference sequence). The CDR3 covers 13 residues. The ends were cut back, 3 bases at V and 1 base at J, with 6 bases in the middle. CDR3 residues: CASSIRGNYGYTF. CDR3 DNA: TGTGCCAGTAGTATCAGGGGTAACTATGGCTACACCTTC.

This clone turned up a few times. The V gene is TRBV7-9, the J gene TRBJ1-4; 11 bases fit TRBD1. V was clipped by 6 bases and J by 8 bases; unmatched bases: 5. This CDR3 is 14 amino acids long. CDR1 SEHNR and CDR2 FQNEAQ come from the germline V gene (reference sequence). This CDR3 reads CASSMDRGREKLFF. The CDR3 region has the DNA TGTGCCAGCAGTATGGACAGGGGGCGAGAAAAACTGTTTTTT.

This clone occurred a few times. The DNA for the CDR3 is TGTGCCAGCAGCTTAACCGGGGGAACCTATAATTCACCCCTCCACTTT. Protein product: CASSLTGGTYNSPLHF. The chain is built from TRBV7-8 and TRBJ1-6; the D gene is possibly TRBD1 (5 bases). Trimming left V 2 bases short and J 2 bases short, with 10 bases between. Per germline, CDR1 SGHVS and CDR2 FQNEAQ. CDR3 size: 16 residues.

This clone was picked up a small number of times. CDR3 sequence (DNA): TGCAGCGTTGATGGGGGCCCTACAGGGATAGATACGCAGTATTTT. Protein sequence: CSVDGGPTGIDTQYF. This sequence joins TRBV29-1 and TRBJ2-3; D is perhaps TRBD1 (6 bases). CDR1 is SQVTM, CDR2 ANQGSEA, per germline. The CDR3 spans 15 residues. Trimming shortened V by 3 bases and J by 5 bases, and 18 bases separated the two germline ends.